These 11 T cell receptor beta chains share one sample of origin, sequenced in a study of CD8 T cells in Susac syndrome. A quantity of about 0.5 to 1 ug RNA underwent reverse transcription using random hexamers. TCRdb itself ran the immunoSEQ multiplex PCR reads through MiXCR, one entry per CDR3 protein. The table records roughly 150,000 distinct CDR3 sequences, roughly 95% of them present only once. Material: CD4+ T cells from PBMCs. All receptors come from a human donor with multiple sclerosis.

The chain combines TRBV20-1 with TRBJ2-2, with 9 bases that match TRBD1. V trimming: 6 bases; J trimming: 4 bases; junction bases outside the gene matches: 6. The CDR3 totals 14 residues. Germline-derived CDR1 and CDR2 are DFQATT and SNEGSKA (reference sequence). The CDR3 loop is CSAYDRGGTGELFF. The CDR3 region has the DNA TGCAGTGCCTACGACAGGGGGGGCACCGGGGAGCTGTTTTTT.

The CDR3 DNA sequence: TGCGCCAGCACCAGGGGGGAGGGATCCTACAATGAGCAGTTCTTC. As protein: CASTRGEGSYNEQFF. J is TRBJ2-1 and V is TRBV4-1; the D call may be TRBD1 or TRBD2 (7 bases each). The germline V and J ends were trimmed by 7 bases and 1 base, with 14 bases remaining between them. In germline, CDR1 is MGHRA, CDR2 YSYEKL. The CDR3 has 15 residues.

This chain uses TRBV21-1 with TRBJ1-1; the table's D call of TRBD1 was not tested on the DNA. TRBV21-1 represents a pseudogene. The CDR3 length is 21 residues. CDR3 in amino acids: CASSKECKGSGIRGRNTEAFF. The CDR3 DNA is TGTGCCAGCAGCAAAGAATGTAAGGGCAGTGGCATTAGGGGGCGAAACACTGAAGCTTTCTTT.

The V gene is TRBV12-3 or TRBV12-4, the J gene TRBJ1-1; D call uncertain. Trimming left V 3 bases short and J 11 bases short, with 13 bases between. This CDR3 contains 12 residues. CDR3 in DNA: TGTGCCAGCAGTTTGAGCGTACGTATGGCTTTCTTT. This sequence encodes CASSLSVRMAFF.

The CDR3 sequence: CSAWTEETQYF. Written as DNA, the CDR3 is TGCAGTGCTTGGACAGAAGAGACCCAGTACTTC. V and J are TRBV20-1 and TRBJ2-5, with D possibly matching TRBD1 (6 bases). V was pared by 5 bases and J by 3 bases, with 7 bases between. The CDR3 consists of 11 residues. The germline V gene has CDR1 DFQATT and CDR2 SNEGSKA (reference sequence).

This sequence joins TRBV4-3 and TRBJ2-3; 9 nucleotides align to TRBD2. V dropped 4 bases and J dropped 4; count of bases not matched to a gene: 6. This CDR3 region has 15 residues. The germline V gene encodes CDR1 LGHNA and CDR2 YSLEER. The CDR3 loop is CASSRGSGSSDTQYF. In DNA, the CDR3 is TGCGCCAGCAGCCGGGGTAGCGGGAGCTCAGATACGCAGTATTTT.

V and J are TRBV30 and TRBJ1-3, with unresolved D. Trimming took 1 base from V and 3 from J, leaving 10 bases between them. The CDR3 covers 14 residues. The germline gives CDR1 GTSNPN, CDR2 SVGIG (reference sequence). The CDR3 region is CAWSALRVGNTIYF. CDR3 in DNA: TGTGCCTGGAGTGCGTTGAGGGTTGGAAACACCATATATTTT.

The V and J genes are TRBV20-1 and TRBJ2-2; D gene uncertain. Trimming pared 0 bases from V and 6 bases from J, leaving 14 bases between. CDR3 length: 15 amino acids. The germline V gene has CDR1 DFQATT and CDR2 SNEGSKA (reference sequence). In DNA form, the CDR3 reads TGCAGTGCTAGAGATGGGAAAACGACCTCCGGGGAGCTGTTTTTT. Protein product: CSARDGKTTSGELFF.

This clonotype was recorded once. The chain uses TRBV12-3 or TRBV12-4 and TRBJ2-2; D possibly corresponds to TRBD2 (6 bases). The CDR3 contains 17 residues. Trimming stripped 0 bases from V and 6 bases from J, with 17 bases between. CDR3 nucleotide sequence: TGTGCCAGCAGTTTAGCGGGGGGACCTTATGACTCCGGGGAGCTGTTTTTT. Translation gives CASSLAGGPYDSGELFF.

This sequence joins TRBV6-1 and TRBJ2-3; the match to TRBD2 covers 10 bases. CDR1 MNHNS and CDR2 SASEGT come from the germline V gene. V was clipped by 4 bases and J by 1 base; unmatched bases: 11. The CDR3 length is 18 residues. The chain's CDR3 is CASSVEIAGGFGTDTQYF. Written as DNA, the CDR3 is TGTGCCAGCAGTGTTGAGATAGCGGGAGGTTTTGGCACAGATACGCAGTATTTT.

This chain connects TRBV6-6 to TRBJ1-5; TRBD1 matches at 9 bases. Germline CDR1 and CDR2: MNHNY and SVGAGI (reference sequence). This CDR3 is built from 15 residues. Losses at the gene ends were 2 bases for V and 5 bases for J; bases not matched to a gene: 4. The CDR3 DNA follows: TGTGCCAGCAGTTACGGGACAGGGCGTCATCAGCCCCAGCATTTT. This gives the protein CASSYGTGRHQPQHF.